What follows are 5 T cell receptor beta chains derived from one specimen sequenced in a study of T cell responses to AZD1222 COVID-19 vaccine (dated by TCRdb to 2020 to 2023). Library prep was done by the immunoSEQ multiplex PCR assay. TCRdb stores this immuneACCESS table with in-frame sequences only. Part of the clones is absent; in the studies checked, under half of the shortfall reflects unresolved V genes, and no reason is known for the rest. This sample gives about 140,000 clones in total; 88% of them show up just once. The top ten constitute about 3.1% of the sample. Interpreted using the paper, the time point label stands for: about 28 days (+/-7) after the second vaccine dose. Source: peripheral blood, taken 28 days after the second AZD1222 dose. The source of these receptors is an adult who received the AZD1222 COVID-19 vaccine.

The gene calls are TRBV29-1 and TRBJ2-3; D might be TRBD2 (6 bases). The CDR3 covers 14 residues. In germline, CDR1 is SQVTM, CDR2 ANQGSEA. V was shortened by 6 bases and J by 3 bases, with 16 bases between the two germline ends. CDR3 in amino acids: CSVAFNGGTDTQYF. The CDR3 nucleotides are TGCAGCGTCGCCTTCAATGGGGGGACAGATACGCAGTATTTT.

CDR3 sequence: CASTTAGTRSYEQYF. DNA for the CDR3: TGTGCCAGCACAACGGCCGGGACACGCTCCTACGAGCAGTACTTC. This rearrangement joins TRBV28 to TRBJ2-7; maybe TRBD1 (6 bases). Germline CDR1 MDHEN, CDR2 SYDVKM. The CDR3 has 15 residues. V shed 7 bases and J shed 0 bases, with 16 bases lying between them.

The chain uses TRBV4-3 and TRBJ2-7; D remains ambiguous. This CDR3 comprises 15 residues. Trimming took 4 bases from V and 2 from J, leaving 15 bases between them. CDR1 is LGHNA, CDR2 YSLEER, per germline. The CDR3 region has the DNA TGCGCCAGCAGCCCCGAGCCCGGACCCACCTACGAGCAGTACTTC. It yields the protein CASSPEPGPTYEQYF.

The chain uses TRBV7-9 and TRBJ1-1; D might be TRBD1 (5 bases). The CDR3 sequence is 15 residues long. The V end was cut by 5 bases, the J end by 4 bases, with 17 bases between. Per germline, CDR1 SEHNR and CDR2 FQNEAQ (reference sequence). In DNA form, the CDR3 reads TGTGCCAGCAGCCACCGCAGGGTCGGGGGCACTGAAGCTTTCTTT. It encodes CASSHRRVGGTEAFF.

V usage is TRBV6-2 or TRBV6-3 and J usage is TRBJ2-7; possible D gene TRBD2, 6 bases. V was shortened by 4 bases and J by 3 bases, with 13 bases between the two germline ends. Germline assignment: CDR1 MNHEY and CDR2 SVGEGT. This CDR3 comprises 14 residues. CDR3 loop: CASSLGLTYYEQYF. In DNA form, the CDR3 reads TGTGCCAGCAGTTTGGGACTTACATACTACGAGCAGTACTTC.